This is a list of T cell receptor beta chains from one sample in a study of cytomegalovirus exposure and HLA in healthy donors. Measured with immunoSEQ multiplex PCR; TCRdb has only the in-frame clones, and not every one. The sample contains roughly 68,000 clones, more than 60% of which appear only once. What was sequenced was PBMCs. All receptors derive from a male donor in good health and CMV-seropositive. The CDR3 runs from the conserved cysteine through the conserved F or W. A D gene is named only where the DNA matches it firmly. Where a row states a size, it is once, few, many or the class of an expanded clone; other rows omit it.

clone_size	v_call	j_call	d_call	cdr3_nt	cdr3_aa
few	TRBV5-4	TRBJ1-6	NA	TGTGCCAGCAGCTTGAGCGCGTCTACCTATAATTCACCCCTCCACTTT	CASSLSASTYNSPLHF
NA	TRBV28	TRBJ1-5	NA	TGTGCCAGCAGATCACAGGTCAGGAATCAGCCCCAGCATTTT	CASRSQVRNQPQHF
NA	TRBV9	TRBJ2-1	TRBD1	TGTGCCAGCAGCGCGGGACAGGGCTCCTACAATGAGCAGTTCTTC	CASSAGQGSYNEQFF
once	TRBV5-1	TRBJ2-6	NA	TGCGCCAGCAGCTTCGAACAGGGATTCTCTGGGGCCAACGTCCTGACTTTC	CASSFEQGFSGANVLTF
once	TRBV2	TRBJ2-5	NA	TGTGCCAGCCGTGCAGGTGTGAGAGAGACCCAGTACTTC	CASRAGVRETQYF
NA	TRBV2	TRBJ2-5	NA	TGTGCCAGCAGTGCGATGGACAGTGGGTTTTTGGGGGAGACCCAGTACTTC	CASSAMDSGFLGETQYF
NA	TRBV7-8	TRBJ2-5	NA	TGTGCCAGCAGCTCCAGACAGGCTCTCCAAGAGACCCAGTACTTC	CASSSRQALQETQYF
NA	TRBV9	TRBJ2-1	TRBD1	TGTGCCAGCAGCCCCCCGACAGGGCCCGATCACAATGAGCAGTTCTTC	CASSPPTGPDHNEQFF
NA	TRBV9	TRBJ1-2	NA	TGTGCCAGCAGCGTAGACTCTAACTATGGCTACACCTTC	CASSVDSNYGYTF
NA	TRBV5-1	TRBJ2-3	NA	TGCGCCAGCAGCTTGTTTCCAGGAAGCACAGATACGCAGTATTTT	CASSLFPGSTDTQYF
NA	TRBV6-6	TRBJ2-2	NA	TGTGCCAGCAGTCCCAGGTTGACCGGGGAGCTGTTTTTT	CASSPRLTGELFF
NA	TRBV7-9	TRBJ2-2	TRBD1	TGTGCCAGCAGCCAGACAGGGGCTCTCACCGGGGAGCTGTTTTTT	CASSQTGALTGELFF
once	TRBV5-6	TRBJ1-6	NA	TGTGCCAGCAGCCGACCGGGGGACCTCTTTTCACCCCTCCACTTT	CASSRPGDLFSPLHF
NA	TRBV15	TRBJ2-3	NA	TGTGCCACCAGCAGAGACCGGGGGGCGCGAGATACGCAGTATTTT	CATSRDRGARDTQYF
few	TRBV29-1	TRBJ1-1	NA	TGCAGCGTTGATAAGGGGGGGGTTGCTTCTGAAGCTTTCTTT	CSVDKGGVASEAFF
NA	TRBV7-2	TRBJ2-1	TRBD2	TGTGCCAGCAGCTCGCGGGGGGCCCCCCTCAATGAGCAGTTCTTC	CASSSRGAPLNEQFF
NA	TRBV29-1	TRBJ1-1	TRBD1	TGCAGCGTTGGGCCCAGGGGGTTAACGAACACTGAAGCTTTCTTT	CSVGPRGLTNTEAFF
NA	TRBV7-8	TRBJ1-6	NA	TGTGCCAGCAGCTTAAGCGATAATTCACCCCTCCACTTT	CASSLSDNSPLHF
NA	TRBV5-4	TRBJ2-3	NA	TGTGCCAGCAGCCTTACAGGGAGCACAGATACGCAGTATTTT	CASSLTGSTDTQYF
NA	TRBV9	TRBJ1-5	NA	TGTGCCAGCAGCGTAGGGGGGGGCAATCAGCCCCAGCATTTT	CASSVGGGNQPQHF
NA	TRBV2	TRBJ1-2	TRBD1	TGTGCCAGCAGTGATGGGCCGGGACAGCGCTACTATGGCTACACCTTC	CASSDGPGQRYYGYTF
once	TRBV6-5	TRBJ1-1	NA	TGTGCCAGCGGAGACAGAGAAGCTTTCTTT	CASGDREAFF
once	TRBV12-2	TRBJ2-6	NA	TGTGCAAGTCGCCCCTCGGTCCTGACTTTC	CASRPSVLTF
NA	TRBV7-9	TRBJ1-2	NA	TGTGCCAGCAGCTTAGTGGGGGCAAACCTCGTTGGTGGCTACACCTTC	CASSLVGANLVGGYTF
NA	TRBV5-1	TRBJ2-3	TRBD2	TGCGCCAGCAGCTTGGCCGGCGGGGGGGATACGCAGTATTTT	CASSLAGGGDTQYF
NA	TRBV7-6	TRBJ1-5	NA	TGTGCCAGCAAATCAGGGCTAGGGCAGCCCCAGCATTTT	CASKSGLGQPQHF
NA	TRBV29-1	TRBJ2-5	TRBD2	TGCAGCGTAGCACTAGCGGGGGGTGAGACCCAGTACTTC	CSVALAGGETQYF
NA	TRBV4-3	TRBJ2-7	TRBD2	TGCGCCAGCAGCCCTTCGGGGGGGATGCAAGTCTACGAGCAGTACTTC	CASSPSGGMQVYEQYF
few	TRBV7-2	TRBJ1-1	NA	TGTGCCAGCAGCTCCGCCCCGCGGAGAATGAACACTGAAGCTTTCTTT	CASSSAPRRMNTEAFF